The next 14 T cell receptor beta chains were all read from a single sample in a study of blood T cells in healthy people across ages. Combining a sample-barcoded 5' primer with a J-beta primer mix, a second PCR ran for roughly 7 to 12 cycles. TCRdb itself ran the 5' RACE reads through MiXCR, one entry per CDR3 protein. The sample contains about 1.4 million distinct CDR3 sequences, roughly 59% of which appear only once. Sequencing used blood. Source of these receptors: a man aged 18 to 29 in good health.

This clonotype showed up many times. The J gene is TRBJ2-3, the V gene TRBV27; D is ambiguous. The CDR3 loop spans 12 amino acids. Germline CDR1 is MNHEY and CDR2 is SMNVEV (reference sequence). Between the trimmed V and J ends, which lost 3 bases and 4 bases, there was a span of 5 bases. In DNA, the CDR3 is TGTGCCAGCAGTTTTAACCCAGATACGCAGTATTTT. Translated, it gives CASSFNPDTQYF.

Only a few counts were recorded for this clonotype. CDR3 residues: CASSVGTFHEQYF. The CDR3 region has the DNA TGTGCCAGCAGCGTAGGGACTTTCCACGAGCAGTACTTC. The V and J genes are TRBV9 and TRBJ2-7, with D possibly being TRBD2 (5 bases). V was pared by 0 bases and J by 5 bases, with 9 bases between. CDR1 is SGDLS, CDR2 YYNGEE, per germline. There are 13 residues in the CDR3. Complete variable domain (other parts from reference TRBV9 and TRBJ2-7): DSGVTQTPKHLITATGQRVTLRCSPRSGDLSVYWYQQSLDQGLQFLIQYYNGEERAKGNILERFSAQQFPDLHSELNLSSLELGDSALYFCASSVGTFHEQYFGPGTRLTVT.

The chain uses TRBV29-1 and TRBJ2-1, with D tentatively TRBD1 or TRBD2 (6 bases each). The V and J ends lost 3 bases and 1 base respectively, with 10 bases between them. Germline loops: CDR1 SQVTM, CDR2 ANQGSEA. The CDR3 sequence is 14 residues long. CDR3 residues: CSVDRGRSYNEQFF. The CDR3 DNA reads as TGCAGCGTTGATCGGGGGCGTTCCTACAATGAGCAGTTCTTC.

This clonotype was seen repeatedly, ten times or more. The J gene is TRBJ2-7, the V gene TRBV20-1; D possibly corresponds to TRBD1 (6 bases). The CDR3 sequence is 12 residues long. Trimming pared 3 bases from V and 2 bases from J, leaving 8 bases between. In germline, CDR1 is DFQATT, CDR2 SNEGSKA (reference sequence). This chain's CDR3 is CSARTGTYEQYF. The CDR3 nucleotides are TGCAGTGCTAGGACAGGAACCTACGAGCAGTACTTC.

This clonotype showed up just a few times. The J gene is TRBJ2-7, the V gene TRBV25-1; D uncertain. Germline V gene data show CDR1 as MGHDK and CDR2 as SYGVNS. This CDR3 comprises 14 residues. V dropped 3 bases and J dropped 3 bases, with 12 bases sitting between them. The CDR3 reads CASSDTGTVYEQYF. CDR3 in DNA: TGTGCCAGCAGTGATACCGGAACCGTCTACGAGCAGTACTTC.

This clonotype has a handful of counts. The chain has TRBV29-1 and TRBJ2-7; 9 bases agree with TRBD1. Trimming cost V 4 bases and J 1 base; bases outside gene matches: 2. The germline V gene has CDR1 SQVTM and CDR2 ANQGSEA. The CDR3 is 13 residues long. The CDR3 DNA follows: TGCAGCGTTGCGGACAGGGGATCCTACGAGCAGTACTTC. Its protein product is CSVADRGSYEQYF.

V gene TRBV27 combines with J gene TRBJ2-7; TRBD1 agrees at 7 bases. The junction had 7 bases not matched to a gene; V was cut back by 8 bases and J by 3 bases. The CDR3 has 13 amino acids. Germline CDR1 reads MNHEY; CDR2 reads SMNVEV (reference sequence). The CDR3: CASRRDSLYEQYF. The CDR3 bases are TGTGCCAGCCGCCGGGACAGCCTCTACGAGCAGTACTTC.

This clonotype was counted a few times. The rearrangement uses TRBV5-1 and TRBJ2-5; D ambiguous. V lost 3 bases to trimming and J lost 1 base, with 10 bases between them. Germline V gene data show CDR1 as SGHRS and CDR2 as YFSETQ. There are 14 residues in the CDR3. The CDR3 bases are TGCGCCAGCAGCTCAGGACGGATCCAAGAGACCCAGTACTTC. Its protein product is CASSSGRIQETQYF.

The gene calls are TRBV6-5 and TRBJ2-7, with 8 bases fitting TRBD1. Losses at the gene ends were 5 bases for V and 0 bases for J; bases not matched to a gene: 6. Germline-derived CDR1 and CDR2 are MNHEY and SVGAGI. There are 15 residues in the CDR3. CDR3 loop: CASSKSGQASYEQYF. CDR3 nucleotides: TGTGCCAGCAGTAAATCGGGACAGGCCTCCTACGAGCAGTACTTC.

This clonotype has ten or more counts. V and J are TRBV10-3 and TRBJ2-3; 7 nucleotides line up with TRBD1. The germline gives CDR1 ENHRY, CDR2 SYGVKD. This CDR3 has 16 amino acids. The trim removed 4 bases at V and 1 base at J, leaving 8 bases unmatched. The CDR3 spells CAISGRQGWGTDTQYF. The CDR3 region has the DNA TGTGCCATCAGTGGGAGACAGGGTTGGGGCACAGATACGCAGTATTTT.

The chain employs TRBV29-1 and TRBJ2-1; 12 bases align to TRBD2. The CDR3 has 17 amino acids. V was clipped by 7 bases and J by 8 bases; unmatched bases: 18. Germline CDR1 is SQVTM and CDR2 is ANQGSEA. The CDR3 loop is CSAWGHPTSGSGDEQFF. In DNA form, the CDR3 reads TGCAGCGCATGGGGCCACCCGACTAGCGGGAGTGGCGATGAGCAGTTCTTC.

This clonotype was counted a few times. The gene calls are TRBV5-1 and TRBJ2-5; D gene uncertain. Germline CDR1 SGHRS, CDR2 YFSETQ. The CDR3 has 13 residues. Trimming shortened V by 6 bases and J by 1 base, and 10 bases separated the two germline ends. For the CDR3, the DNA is TGCGCCAGCACGGGCAGCTTCCAAGAGACCCAGTACTTC. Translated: CASTGSFQETQYF. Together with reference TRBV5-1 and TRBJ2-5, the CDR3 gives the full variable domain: KAGVTQTPRYLIKTRGQQVTLSCSPISGHRSVSWYQQTPGQGLQFLFEYFSETQRNKGNFPGRFSGRQFSNSRSEMNVSTLELGDSALYLCASTGSFQETQYFGPGTRLLVL.

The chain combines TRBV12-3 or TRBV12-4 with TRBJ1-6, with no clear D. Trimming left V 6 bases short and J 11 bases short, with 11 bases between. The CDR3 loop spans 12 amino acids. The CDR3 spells CASSTYAAPLHF. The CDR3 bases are TGTGCCAGCAGCACATATGCTGCACCCCTCCACTTT.

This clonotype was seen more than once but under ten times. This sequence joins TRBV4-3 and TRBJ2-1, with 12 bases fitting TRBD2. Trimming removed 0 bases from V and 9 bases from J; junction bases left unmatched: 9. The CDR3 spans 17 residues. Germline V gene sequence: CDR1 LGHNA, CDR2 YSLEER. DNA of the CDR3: TGCGCCAGCAGCCAAGATGTAGCTAGCGGGGGGGCCAGTGAGCAGTTCTTC. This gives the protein CASSQDVASGGASEQFF.